The entry below describes one T cell receptor beta chain. The antigen remains undetermined. V shed 1 base, J shed 5 bases, and the junction held 8 bases outside the gene matches. The CDR3 consists of 17 residues. Germline values: CDR1 SGHTA, CDR2 FQGNSA. Donors underwent one heparinised blood draw, roughly 110 mL on average. The source of the sample is a study of beta chain features in type 1 diabetes. All of the isolated RNA was reverse transcribed, so expressed TCRB transcripts were sequenced. The average read count of naive, central memory and regulatory T cell samples was some 3.8 million. Clones were read by immunoSEQ multiplex PCR, and TCRdb kept only the in-frame ones, dropping some. Among around 170,000 clones, 7.5% to 9.5% were seen once, and the ten largest hold roughly 2.5%. Study outcomes and limitations: Sampled from patients, naive, central memory and Treg TCRB repertoires appeared more similar than those sampled from healthy donors. Still unanswered here is whether HLA type influences TCRB rearrangement.

This TCR was sampled from a young woman in good health. This sequence joins TRBV7-2 and TRBJ2-5, with 12 positions matching TRBD2. Sequences were obtained from central memory CD4+ T cells from blood. CDR3: CASSLEPSGGARETQYF. Written as DNA, the CDR3 is TGTGCCAGCAGCTTAGAGCCTAGCGGGGGGGCGAGGGAGACCCAGTACTTC.